This T cell receptor beta chain is drawn from a study of cytomegalovirus exposure and HLA in healthy donors. The PCR ran on 60 Vbeta and 13 Jbeta primers. Data came from immunoSEQ multiplex PCR; TCRdb stores just in-frame clones and leaves some out. The sample lists over 75,000 clones, approximately 78% occurring once. The table lists this clone with a count of one. What it recognizes is unknown. The CDR3 contains 13 residues. V lost 1 base and J 4 bases, leaving 8 bases between the germline ends. Germline lookup yields CDR1 SGHAT and CDR2 FQNNGV. Findings and caveats of the study: Later genetic work tied a missense DCLRE1C variant to beta-chain V and J trimming. Information on immune exposure was restricted to one variable (CMV serostatus).

The material sequenced was PBMCs. The TCR comes from a woman in her sixties in good health and CMV-seronegative. The chain employs TRBV11-2 and TRBJ2-7; D not certain. CDR3 sequence reads: CASSLATLYEQYF. Written as DNA, the CDR3 is TGTGCCAGCAGCTTAGCCACACTATACGAGCAGTACTTC.